These T cell receptor beta chains were read from a single sample in a study of T-cell reconstitution after alpha-beta-depleted transplantation in children. TCRdb reanalysed the PCR reads using MiXCR and keeps one entry per CDR3 protein. This sample has some 600,000 distinct CDR3 sequences; 10% to 15% occur once, and the top ten carry over 2%. The source was PBMCs, mostly from graft donor cells, collected 360 days after TCRalphabeta/CD19-depleted stem cell transplant. Every receptor here comes from a male patient aged 10 to 17 who had a stem cell transplant for acute myeloid leukemia, so the T cells may come from the graft donor. Both conserved end residues are part of each CDR3.

length: 16
V: TRBV20-1
J: TRBJ2-2
CDR3: CSAESLAGGIHGELFF

length: 13
V: TRBV10-3
J: TRBJ2-3
CDR3: CAISETHTDTQYF

length: 12
V: TRBV20-1
J: TRBJ1-1
CDR3: CSATILNTEAFF

length: 17
V: TRBV4-3
J: TRBJ2-7
CDR3: CASSQAIAGEIGSEQYF

length: 14
V: TRBV5-1
J: TRBJ2-1
CDR3: CASSIWVLYNEQFF

length: 15
V: TRBV27
J: TRBJ2-5
CDR3: CASSLGDRYQETQYF

length: 12
V: TRBV30
J: TRBJ2-7
CDR3: CAWNRDSAEQYF

length: 15
V: TRBV12-3/TRBV12-4
J: TRBJ2-1
CDR3: CATWAAGFPHNEQFF

length: 14
V: TRBV28
J: TRBJ2-7
CDR3: CASGGTSASYEQYF

length: 11
V: TRBV29-1
J: TRBJ2-3
CDR3: CSVEGPDTQYF

length: 16
V: TRBV4-2
J: TRBJ2-3
CDR3: CASSQAIPRGTDTQYF

length: 13
V: TRBV29-1
J: TRBJ2-5
CDR3: CSADTSIQETQYF

length: 13
V: TRBV11-3
J: TRBJ2-5
CDR3: CASSRFVRETQYF

length: 16
V: TRBV10-3
J: TRBJ1-1
CDR3: CAISVVGMGFNTEAFF

length: 13
V: TRBV7-8
J: TRBJ2-1
CDR3: CASSPRLAGEQFF

length: 14
V: TRBV30
J: TRBJ2-2
CDR3: CAWKLDSSPGELFF

length: 11
V: TRBV28
J: TRBJ1-1
CDR3: CASITYQGAFF

length: 15
V: TRBV24-1
J: TRBJ1-1
CDR3: CATSDLGTGGTEAFF

length: 15
V: TRBV7-2
J: TRBJ2-5
CDR3: CASSLQREGYQTQYF

length: 16
V: TRBV5-1
J: TRBJ2-2
CDR3: CASSTLAGTNTGELFF

length: 16
V: TRBV24-1
J: TRBJ2-1
CDR3: CATSDTTSGRSYEQFF

length: 18
V: TRBV4-2
J: TRBJ2-3
CDR3: CASSQDGGDSTSTDTQYF

length: 17
V: TRBV7-7
J: TRBJ2-2
CDR3: CASSLAVQGANTGELFF

length: 15
V: TRBV4-3
J: TRBJ2-7
CDR3: CASSPGKRGAYEQYF

length: 16
V: TRBV19
J: TRBJ2-2
CDR3: CASKPQPAGLTGELFF

length: 13
V: TRBV20-1
J: TRBJ2-4
CDR3: CSARVIAKNIQYF

length: 16
V: TRBV6-2/TRBV6-3
J: TRBJ2-1
CDR3: CASSYFPGLPYNEQFF

length: 16
V: TRBV12-3/TRBV12-4
J: TRBJ2-7
CDR3: CASSLASGQGSYEQYF

length: 14
V: TRBV12-3/TRBV12-4
J: TRBJ2-5
CDR3: CASSLRTGEETQYF

length: 19
V: TRBV12-3/TRBV12-4
J: TRBJ2-7
CDR3: CASSPTRSWGWYPGYEQYF

length: 13
V: TRBV29-1
J: TRBJ1-1
CDR3: CSAGTAPNTEAFF

length: 14
V: TRBV15
J: TRBJ2-7
CDR3: CATSREGVRNEQYF

length: 16
V: TRBV19
J: TRBJ2-1
CDR3: CASSRSSASSYNEQFF

length: 14
V: TRBV7-3
J: TRBJ2-3
CDR3: CASSLSKGSDTQYF

length: 8
V: TRBV29-1
J: TRBJ1-4
CDR3: CSVDQLFF

length: 18
V: TRBV28
J: TRBJ2-7
CDR3: CASRRLGTVLVGLYEQYF

length: 15
V: TRBV4-3
J: TRBJ2-1
CDR3: CASSQRLEAYNEQFF

length: 14
V: TRBV5-1
J: TRBJ2-3
CDR3: CASSLSGVVDTQYF

length: 16
V: TRBV12-3/TRBV12-4
J: TRBJ2-7
CDR3: CASSLGGQGLFYEQYF

length: 18
V: TRBV4-3
J: TRBJ2-6
CDR3: CASSQSTGIPSGANVLTF

length: 16
V: TRBV29-1
J: TRBJ2-7
CDR3: CSVEIRRGSSSYEQYF

length: 13
V: TRBV6-1
J: TRBJ2-1
CDR3: CASIRGLGNEQFF

length: 15
V: TRBV20-1
J: TRBJ2-7
CDR3: CSADHLAETLYEQYF

length: 16
V: TRBV6-1
J: TRBJ2-3
CDR3: CASSRTSGRVGDTQYF

length: 16
V: TRBV7-2
J: TRBJ2-5
CDR3: CASSLHLAGAPKTQYF

length: 11
V: TRBV12-3/TRBV12-4
J: TRBJ1-2
CDR3: CASSLVHGYTF

length: 15
V: TRBV29-1
J: TRBJ2-7
CDR3: CSVSGEGGGANEQYF

length: 14
V: TRBV4-3
J: TRBJ2-5
CDR3: CASSPGGPKETQYF

length: 17
V: TRBV6-5
J: TRBJ2-1
CDR3: CASSYPPTGLAGVEQFF

length: 20
V: TRBV15
J: TRBJ2-5
CDR3: CATSRESTWVAGDKGETQYF

length: 15
V: TRBV28
J: TRBJ1-1
CDR3: CASSLMGGMNTEAFF

length: 13
V: TRBV6-2/TRBV6-3
J: TRBJ2-3
CDR3: CASSYSDRSTQYF

length: 13
V: TRBV12-3/TRBV12-4
J: TRBJ2-1
CDR3: CASSSTNYNEQFF

length: 15
V: TRBV24-1
J: TRBJ2-1
CDR3: CATSDWGEGYNEQFF

length: 16
V: TRBV5-1
J: TRBJ2-1
CDR3: CASSPSLAGGLHEQFF

length: 14
V: TRBV5-1
J: TRBJ2-2
CDR3: CASTGQGGTGELFF

length: 14
V: TRBV5-1
J: TRBJ2-1
CDR3: CASSFRTSANEQFF